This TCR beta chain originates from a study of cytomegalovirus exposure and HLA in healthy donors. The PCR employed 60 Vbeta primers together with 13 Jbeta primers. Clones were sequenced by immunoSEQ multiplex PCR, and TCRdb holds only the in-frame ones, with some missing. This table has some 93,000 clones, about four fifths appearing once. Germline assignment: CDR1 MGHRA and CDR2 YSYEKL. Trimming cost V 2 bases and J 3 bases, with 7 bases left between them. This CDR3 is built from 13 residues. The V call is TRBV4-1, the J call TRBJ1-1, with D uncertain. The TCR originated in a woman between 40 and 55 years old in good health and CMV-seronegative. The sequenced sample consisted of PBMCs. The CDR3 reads CASSQILDTEAFF. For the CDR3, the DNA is TGCGCCAGCAGCCAAATCCTCGACACTGAAGCTTTCTTT.